Listed below are T cell receptor beta chains from one sample, sequenced in a study of blood T cell repertoires in COVID-19. Method: immunoSEQ multiplex PCR; TCRdb's copy keeps in-frame clones and lacks some. The sample includes about 250,000 clones, around 88% seen only once; the top ten take around 1.4%. Material: peripheral blood. These receptors were collected from a man at least 80 years old with acute or convalescent COVID-19. Each CDR3 is given with its conserved first and last residue. D genes are given only for firm matches. Clone size is given for some rows only: seen once, a few or many times, or a class if the clone is expanded.

V gene: TRBV7-2; J gene: TRBJ1-1; D gene: -; clone size: -; CDR3 DNA: TGTGCCAGCAGTTCCGGACAGACGAACACTGAAGCTTTCTTT; CDR3 protein: CASSSGQTNTEAFF
V gene: TRBV3-1/TRBV3-2; J gene: TRBJ1-3; D gene: -; clone size: once; CDR3 DNA: TGTGCCAGCAGCCTAGACCTTTTCTCTGGAAACACCATATATTTT; CDR3 protein: CASSLDLFSGNTIYF
V gene: TRBV5-6; J gene: TRBJ2-2; D gene: TRBD1; clone size: once; CDR3 DNA: TGTGCCAGCAGCTCCTACGGACAGGGTTGGAACACCGGGGAGCTGTTTTTT; CDR3 protein: CASSSYGQGWNTGELFF
V gene: TRBV7-9; J gene: TRBJ2-7; D gene: TRBD1; clone size: once; CDR3 DNA: TGTGCCAGCAGCGCCCTAGGGGGCGGGCAGTACTTC; CDR3 protein: CASSALGGGQYF
V gene: TRBV5-1; J gene: TRBJ1-1; D gene: -; clone size: -; CDR3 DNA: TGCGCCAGCAGCATGGGACACCGAGAGAATACTGAAGCTTTCTTT; CDR3 protein: CASSMGHRENTEAFF
V gene: TRBV6-5; J gene: TRBJ1-3; D gene: TRBD1; clone size: -; CDR3 DNA: TGTGCCAGCAGTCGGGACAGCCTCGGAAACACCATATATTTT; CDR3 protein: CASSRDSLGNTIYF
V gene: TRBV28; J gene: TRBJ2-3; D gene: -; clone size: -; CDR3 DNA: TGTGCCAGCAGCCCGGGACTTCTCGCAGATACGCAGTATTTT; CDR3 protein: CASSPGLLADTQYF
V gene: TRBV5-5; J gene: TRBJ1-5; D gene: TRBD1; clone size: once; CDR3 DNA: TGTGCCAGCAGCTACCTGACAGGGGATCAGCCCCAGCATTTT; CDR3 protein: CASSYLTGDQPQHF
V gene: TRBV11-2; J gene: TRBJ2-3; D gene: TRBD2; clone size: -; CDR3 DNA: TGTGCCAGCAGCTTTAGCGGGGGCTTCACAGATACGCAGTATTTT; CDR3 protein: CASSFSGGFTDTQYF
V gene: TRBV4-2; J gene: TRBJ1-2; D gene: -; clone size: -; CDR3 DNA: TGTGCCAGCAGCGACGGGGGCGGGGGGGTACGTGGCTACACCTTC; CDR3 protein: CASSDGGGGVRGYTF
V gene: TRBV28; J gene: TRBJ2-5; D gene: -; clone size: once; CDR3 DNA: TGTGCCAGCAGTTTTCAGATAGGTAGCTTAGTAACCCAAGAGACCCAGTACTTC; CDR3 protein: CASSFQIGSLVTQETQYF
V gene: TRBV18; J gene: TRBJ2-1; D gene: -; clone size: -; CDR3 DNA: TGTGCCAGCTCACCAGCTTGGTTCCGGGGATCTGAGCAGTTCTTC; CDR3 protein: CASSPAWFRGSEQFF
V gene: TRBV10-3; J gene: TRBJ2-5; D gene: TRBD1; clone size: -; CDR3 DNA: TGTGCCATCAGTGCCGGGACAGACCTTAAAGAGACCCAGTACTTC; CDR3 protein: CAISAGTDLKETQYF
V gene: TRBV5-1; J gene: TRBJ2-1; D gene: -; clone size: -; CDR3 DNA: TGCGCCAGCAGCTTGGCTAGAAGTTCCTACAATGAGCAGTTCTTC; CDR3 protein: CASSLARSSYNEQFF
V gene: TRBV18; J gene: TRBJ2-7; D gene: TRBD2; clone size: -; CDR3 DNA: TGTGCCAGCTCACCAGGGACTAGCGGGAGCCGGACCTACGAGCAGTACTTC; CDR3 protein: CASSPGTSGSRTYEQYF
V gene: TRBV7-3; J gene: TRBJ2-1; D gene: -; clone size: -; CDR3 DNA: TGTGCCAGCAGCCCTTCCGGCGGGTGGCAGTTCTTC; CDR3 protein: CASSPSGGWQFF
V gene: TRBV5-4; J gene: TRBJ2-3; D gene: TRBD2; clone size: -; CDR3 DNA: TGTGCCAGCAGCTTGGGACTAGCGGGAATCACAGATACGCAGTATTTT; CDR3 protein: CASSLGLAGITDTQYF
V gene: TRBV2; J gene: TRBJ1-6; D gene: TRBD1; clone size: few; CDR3 DNA: TGTGCCAGCAGTGGCAGGGGGAATTCACCCCTCCACTTT; CDR3 protein: CASSGRGNSPLHF
V gene: TRBV5-5; J gene: TRBJ1-4; D gene: -; clone size: -; CDR3 DNA: TGTGCCAGCAGCCCCGGAGACAGGATGTTTTTT; CDR3 protein: CASSPGDRMFF